Listed below are T cell receptor beta chains from one sample, sequenced in a study of a mutant IDH1 vaccine in newly diagnosed glioma. Sequencing used immunoSEQ multiplex PCR; TCRdb keeps in-frame clones, though not all of them. The sample contains roughly 32,000 clones, 60% to 85% of which appear only once. The sample here was peripheral blood mononuclear cells (PBMCs), taken from a glioma patient treated with radiotherapy, temozolomide or both. The receptors come from a man between 50 and 59 years old with glioma. Some clones in this sample may be carry-over from other donors' samples. Each CDR3 is given with its conserved first and last residue. The D gene is left open where the match is weak. Size values are once, few and many counts, or a class for expanded clones, and some rows have none.

len | j_gene | d_gene | abundance | v_gene | CDR3aa | CDR3nt
15 | TRBJ2-5 | . | . | TRBV7-2 | CASSFLAEGGETQYF | TGTGCCAGCAGCTTTCTAGCGGAGGGGGGAGAGACCCAGTACTTC
15 | TRBJ2-3 | . | . | TRBV7-6 | CASSLAILGTDTQYF | TGTGCCAGCAGCTTAGCGATCCTAGGGACAGATACGCAGTATTTT
13 | TRBJ2-2 | . | few | TRBV18 | CASSPSITGELFF | TGTGCCAGCTCACCAAGTATCACCGGGGAGCTGTTTTTT
13 | TRBJ1-2 | TRBD1 | . | TRBV11-3 | CASSTDRGGGYTF | TGTGCCAGCAGCACCGACAGGGGTGGTGGCTACACCTTC
14 | TRBJ1-2 | . | few | TRBV9 | CASSPRQTNYGYTF | TGTGCCAGCAGCCCCCGACAGACGAACTATGGCTACACCTTC
15 | TRBJ1-1 | TRBD1 | . | TRBV6-5 | CASSYSTGDLGEAFF | TGTGCCAGCAGTTACTCCACAGGGGACTTGGGTGAAGCTTTCTTT
13 | TRBJ2-1 | . | few | TRBV6-1 | CASSEAVTNEQFF | TGTGCCAGCAGTGAAGCGGTGACTAATGAGCAGTTCTTC
16 | TRBJ2-2 | TRBD1 | . | TRBV11-3 | CASSPPGQAETGELFF | TGTGCCAGCAGCCCCCCGGGACAGGCGGAGACCGGGGAGCTGTTTTTT
13 | TRBJ1-2 | . | . | TRBV28 | CASSSTGWDGYTF | TGTGCCAGCAGTTCTACAGGGTGGGATGGCTACACCTTC
13 | TRBJ1-2 | TRBD1 | few | TRBV19 | CASNKGAPYGYTF | TGTGCCAGTAATAAGGGGGCACCCTATGGCTACACCTTC
15 | TRBJ1-1 | TRBD1 | . | TRBV27 | CASSTRDRGSGEAFF | TGTGCCAGCAGTACCCGGGACAGGGGGTCTGGTGAAGCTTTCTTT
11 | TRBJ2-3 | . | . | TRBV6-1 | CASSTTDTQYF | TGTGCCAGCAGTACGACAGATACGCAGTATTTT
16 | TRBJ2-3 | TRBD2 | . | TRBV6-4 | CASSDRGTSGSDTQYF | TGTGCCAGCAGTGACAGGGGAACTAGCGGGAGCGATACGCAGTATTTT
15 | TRBJ2-1 | TRBD2 | . | TRBV4-1 | CASSQAGTSGNEQFF | TGCGCCAGCAGCCAGGCCGGGACTAGCGGCAATGAGCAGTTCTTC
16 | TRBJ2-7 | . | . | TRBV6-6 | CASSYSPEGHSYEQYF | TGTGCCAGCAGTTACTCGCCAGAGGGGCACTCCTACGAGCAGTACTTC
14 | TRBJ2-5 | . | . | TRBV28 | CASSTPLAQETQYF | TGTGCCAGCAGTACCCCACTAGCACAAGAGACCCAGTACTTC
13 | TRBJ2-7 | . | . | TRBV11-3 | CASSRTDSYEQYF | TGTGCCAGCTCGCGTACGGACTCCTACGAGCAGTACTTC
14 | TRBJ2-7 | . | few | TRBV7-9 | CASSGRSEPYEQYF | TGTGCCAGCAGCGGCAGGTCCGAGCCCTACGAGCAGTACTTC
13 | TRBJ1-1 | . | few | TRBV27 | CASSSNGYTEAFF | TGTGCCAGCAGTTCCAACGGATACACTGAAGCTTTCTTT
13 | TRBJ2-7 | TRBD1 | few | TRBV19 | CASSTGGFFEQYF | TGTGCCAGTTCGACAGGGGGCTTCTTCGAGCAGTACTTC
12 | TRBJ2-7 | . | few | TRBV7-9 | CASSLRVDEQYF | TGTGCCAGCAGCCTCCGGGTGGACGAGCAGTACTTC
14 | TRBJ1-3 | TRBD1 | . | TRBV29-1 | CSVEWDRDRNTIYF | TGCAGCGTTGAATGGGACAGGGATCGAAACACCATATATTTT
17 | TRBJ1-1 | . | . | TRBV19 | CASSVPAGQGYSVEAFF | TGTGCCAGTAGTGTTCCGGCCGGGCAGGGATATAGCGTTGAAGCTTTCTTT
16 | TRBJ1-5 | . | . | TRBV4-1 | CASSLVAFSSNQPQHF | TGCGCCAGCAGCCTGGTGGCATTCAGTAGTAATCAGCCCCAGCATTTT
14 | TRBJ2-3 | . | . | TRBV2 | CASSESGITDTQYF | TGTGCCAGCAGTGAATCAGGGATCACAGATACGCAGTATTTT
14 | TRBJ1-5 | TRBD1 | . | TRBV10-3 | CAISPGQFNQPQHF | TGTGCCATCAGCCCGGGACAGTTCAATCAGCCCCAGCATTTT
16 | TRBJ2-2 | . | . | TRBV6-6 | CASSYSRGTNAGELFF | TGTGCCAGCAGTTACTCGAGAGGGACCAACGCCGGGGAGCTGTTTTTT
14 | TRBJ1-1 | TRBD1 | . | TRBV6-1 | CASSALTGGAEAFF | TGTGCCAGCAGTGCTCTCACAGGGGGCGCGGAAGCTTTCTTT
15 | TRBJ1-3 | . | once | TRBV29-1 | CSVVPQDHSGNTIYF | TGCAGCGTTGTCCCCCAGGACCACTCTGGAAACACCATATATTTT
11 | TRBJ2-5 | . | . | TRBV5-4 | CASSLEETQYF | TGTGCCAGCAGCTTGGAAGAGACCCAGTACTTC
17 | TRBJ1-1 | . | . | TRBV19 | CASSIDLVRGFLTEAFF | TGTGCCAGTAGTATAGATCTGGTCCGGGGGTTCCTGACTGAAGCTTTCTTT
14 | TRBJ2-7 | . | . | TRBV27 | CASSFVGPSYEQYF | TGTGCCAGCAGTTTTGTGGGCCCCTCCTACGAGCAGTACTTC
13 | TRBJ1-5 | . | . | TRBV5-5 | CASSSTGDQPQHF | TGTGCCAGCAGCTCCACGGGGGATCAGCCCCAGCATTTT
14 | TRBJ1-5 | TRBD1 | . | TRBV6-1 | CASRETGGRQPQHF | TGTGCCAGCAGAGAAACAGGGGGCCGGCAGCCCCAGCATTTT
13 | TRBJ1-2 | . | . | TRBV2 | CASKKGGDYGYTF | TGTGCCAGCAAGAAGGGCGGTGACTATGGCTACACCTTC
13 | TRBJ2-1 | . | . | TRBV19 | CASSGSSYNEQFF | TGTGCCAGTAGTGGGAGCAGTTACAATGAGCAGTTCTTC
15 | TRBJ2-1 | . | . | TRBV5-4 | CASSFVGESYNEQFF | TGTGCCAGCAGCTTTGTCGGGGAGTCCTACAATGAGCAGTTCTTC
13 | TRBJ2-7 | . | . | TRBV18 | CASSLGLTYEQYF | TGTGCCAGCTCACTCGGTCTCACCTACGAGCAGTACTTC
12 | TRBJ2-5 | . | once | TRBV7-6 | CASSTGFETQYF | TGTGCCAGCAGCACAGGGTTCGAGACCCAGTACTTC
13 | TRBJ1-2 | . | . | TRBV6-5 | CASRTPHNYRYTF | TGTGCCAGCAGGACCCCGCATAACTATCGCTACACCTTC
13 | TRBJ2-7 | . | . | TRBV2 | CATLRDGDYEQYF | TGTGCCACCCTCCGGGACGGTGATTACGAGCAGTACTTC
13 | TRBJ1-1 | . | . | TRBV19 | CASKTDMNTEAFF | TGTGCCAGTAAGACAGACATGAACACTGAAGCTTTCTTT
17 | TRBJ2-1 | TRBD1 | . | TRBV27 | CASSTYRTGGAYNEQFF | TGTGCCAGCAGTACATACCGGACAGGGGGCGCGTACAATGAGCAGTTCTTC
15 | TRBJ2-2 | . | few | TRBV28 | CASSPSGAGTGELFF | TGTGCCAGCAGTCCCTCAGGGGCGGGCACCGGGGAGCTGTTTTTT
14 | TRBJ2-4 | TRBD2 | . | TRBV5-6 | CASSGGEGRNIQYF | TGTGCCAGCAGCGGAGGGGAGGGGCGGAACATTCAGTACTTC
15 | TRBJ1-2 | TRBD1 | . | TRBV5-8 | CASSPQGENYYGYTF | TGTGCCAGCAGCCCACAGGGGGAGAACTACTATGGCTACACCTTC
18 | TRBJ2-3 | TRBD2 | . | TRBV19 | CASSTLPLAGAGRDTQYF | TGTGCCAGTAGTACTCTCCCCTTAGCGGGGGCGGGGAGGGATACGCAGTATTTT
14 | TRBJ2-3 | TRBD2 | . | TRBV7-9 | CANERGTSTDTQYF | TGTGCCAACGAGCGGGGAACTAGCACAGATACGCAGTATTTT
12 | TRBJ2-7 | . | . | TRBV19 | CASSNISYEQYF | TGTGCCAGTAGTAACATCTCCTACGAGCAGTACTTC
15 | TRBJ2-7 | TRBD1 | . | TRBV2 | CASSEARTGPYEQYF | TGTGCCAGCAGTGAAGCTCGGACAGGGCCCTACGAGCAGTACTTC
15 | TRBJ2-2 | TRBD1 | . | TRBV7-6 | CASSSRDRASGELFF | TGTGCCAGCAGCTCTAGGGACAGGGCATCCGGGGAGCTGTTTTTT
16 | TRBJ2-3 | TRBD2 | . | TRBV2 | CASSERAGGGTDTQYF | TGTGCCAGCAGTGAAAGGGCGGGAGGTGGAACAGATACGCAGTATTTT
14 | TRBJ2-2 | . | . | TRBV6-1 | CASSESWETGELFF | TGTGCCAGCAGTGAAAGTTGGGAGACCGGGGAGCTGTTTTTT
13 | TRBJ2-5 | . | . | TRBV2 | CASIPGLGETQYF | TGTGCCAGCATCCCGGGGCTAGGGGAGACCCAGTACTTC
16 | TRBJ2-2 | . | . | TRBV5-1 | CASSLDGPANTGELFF | TGCGCCAGCAGCTTGGACGGGCCCGCGAACACCGGGGAGCTGTTTTTT
14 | TRBJ1-2 | . | few | TRBV2 | CASKGDSLTYGYTF | TGTGCCAGCAAAGGAGACTCGCTCACCTATGGCTACACCTTC
14 | TRBJ2-2 | TRBD1 | . | TRBV6-5 | CASMTGAYTGELFF | TGTGCCAGCATGACAGGGGCCTACACCGGGGAGCTGTTTTTT
15 | TRBJ2-3 | TRBD1 | large | TRBV7-9 | CASSEGQGDTDTQYF | TGTGCCAGCAGCGAGGGACAGGGGGACACAGATACGCAGTATTTT
15 | TRBJ2-2 | . | . | TRBV5-6 | CASSPWGRNTGELFF | TGTGCCAGCAGCCCCTGGGGGAGGAACACCGGGGAGCTGTTTTTT